The 9 T cell receptor beta chains listed next were all sequenced from one sample in a study of neurological immune-mediated disorders. TCRdb reanalysed the 5' RACE reads using MiXCR and keeps one entry per CDR3 protein. The sample comprises around 130,000 distinct CDR3 sequences, roughly 3.4% of which are singletons, and 1.3% rests with the top ten. The source material was PBMCs. These receptor sequences come from a woman in her twenties or thirties with multiple sclerosis.

This clonotype has at least ten counts. The DNA of the CDR3 is TGCGCCAGCAGTCCGACGAACCCGCTGGGTGAAAAACTGTTTTTT. Translating gives CASSPTNPLGEKLFF. The rearrangement joins TRBV5-1 to TRBJ1-4, with D hard to call. CDR1 is SGHRS, CDR2 YFSETQ, per germline. With 5 bases removed from V and 7 bases from J, the gap between germline ends came to 18 bases. CDR3 length equals 15 residues.

This clonotype was recorded many times. This chain links TRBV4-2 with TRBJ1-2, with TRBD1 identical over 11 bases. Trimming at V came to 1 base and at J to 8 bases, leaving 9 bases not matched to a gene. The germline CDR1 and CDR2 sequences are LGHNA and YNFKEQ. The CDR3 length is 16 residues. The CDR3 protein is CASSQATRTGGMGYTF. The CDR3 coding sequence is TGTGCCAGCAGCCAAGCGACCAGGACAGGGGGCATGGGCTACACCTTC.

The chain is built from TRBV20-1 and TRBJ2-7; 11 bases map to TRBD2. The junction had 9 bases not matched to a gene; V was cut back by 3 bases and J by 2 bases. Germline V gene sequence: CDR1 DFQATT, CDR2 SNEGSKA (reference sequence). The CDR3 covers 16 residues. The CDR3 bases are TGCAGTGCTAGGACTAACCTAGCGGGAGGTGCCTACGAGCAGTACTTC. It codes for CSARTNLAGGAYEQYF.

This clonotype occurred many times. The rearrangement links TRBV29-1 to TRBJ2-1, with D perhaps TRBD2 (5 bases). Per the germline V gene, CDR1 is SQVTM and CDR2 is ANQGSEA. The V gene lost 7 bases and the J gene lost 4 bases, with 26 bases spanning the gap. The CDR3 is made up of 17 amino acids. CDR3 nucleotides: TGCAGCGCAGCTGGGCCCGGGGTCTTAACGCAATACAATGAGCAGTTCTTC. Translated: CSAAGPGVLTQYNEQFF.

This clonotype was observed at least ten times. The chain is built from TRBV10-3 and TRBJ1-6; 7 bases fit TRBD1. The junction had 4 bases not matched to a gene; V was cut back by 6 bases and J by 5 bases. The CDR3 contains 14 residues. Germline V gene lookup returns CDR1 ENHRY and CDR2 SYGVKD. The CDR3 bases are TGTGCCATCAGCTGGGACAGAGATAATTCACCCCTCCACTTT. This sequence encodes CAISWDRDNSPLHF.

In this sample, this clonotype turned up a few times. The gene calls are TRBV7-2 and TRBJ2-3; 8 bases align to TRBD2. After removal of 6 bases from V and 0 bases from J, the junction contained 8 bases not matched to a gene. This CDR3 comprises 16 residues. Germline CDR1 and CDR2: SGHTA and FQGNSA. The CDR3 nucleotides read TGTGCCAGCAGTCCAGTAGCGGGGACTAGCACAGATACGCAGTATTTT. This translates into CASSPVAGTSTDTQYF.

With regard to this clonotype: The CDR3 end shows no conserved phenylalanine or tryptophan, and so a read error is likely. V is TRBV19 and J is TRBJ2-6, with D possibly being TRBD1 (5 bases). The CDR3 consists of 13 residues. Germline V gene sequence: CDR1 LNHDA, CDR2 SQIVND (reference sequence). With 10 bases removed from V and 4 bases from J, the gap between germline ends came to 11 bases. The CDR3 spells CAIRDPGANVLTI. DNA for the CDR3: TGTGCCATCAGGGATCCCGGGGCCAACGTCCTGACTATC.

There are many counts of this clonotype. V usage is TRBV25-1 and J usage is TRBJ1-5; 8 bases match TRBD1. Trimming took 4 bases from V and 6 from J; bases not matched to a gene: 5. Germline CDR1 MGHDK, CDR2 SYGVNS. This CDR3 comprises 14 residues. Written as DNA, the CDR3 is TGTGCCAGCAGTGTGCAGGGGGCTGGTCAGCCCCAGCATTTT. It encodes CASSVQGAGQPQHF.

This clonotype was counted at least ten times. This chain joins TRBV27 and TRBJ1-1; TRBD1 matches 7 bases. V dropped 6 bases and J dropped 0; count of bases not matched to a gene: 4. The length of the CDR3 is 14 residues. From germline, CDR1 is MNHEY and CDR2 SMNVEV (reference sequence). The CDR3 sequence is CASRTGQLNTEAFF. The CDR3 region has the DNA TGTGCCAGCAGGACGGGACAGTTGAACACTGAAGCTTTCTTT.